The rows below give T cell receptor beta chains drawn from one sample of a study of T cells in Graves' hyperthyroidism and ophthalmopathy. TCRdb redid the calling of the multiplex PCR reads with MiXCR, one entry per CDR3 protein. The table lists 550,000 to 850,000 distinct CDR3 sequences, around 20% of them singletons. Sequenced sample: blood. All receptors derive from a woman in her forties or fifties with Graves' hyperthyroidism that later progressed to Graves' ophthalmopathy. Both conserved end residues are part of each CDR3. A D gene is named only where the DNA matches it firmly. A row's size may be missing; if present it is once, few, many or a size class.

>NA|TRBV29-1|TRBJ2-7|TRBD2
TGCAGCGTTTCGGCGGGGGGGCGGAACGAGCAGTACTTC
CSVSAGGRNEQYF
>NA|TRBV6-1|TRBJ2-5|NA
TGTGCCAGCAGTGACAGAAGGGGCTTTGAGACCCAGTACTTC
CASSDRRGFETQYF
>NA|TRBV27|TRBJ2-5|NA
TGTGCCAGCAAAGGAGGGGGGGGGGGTGAGACCCAGTACTTC
CASKGGGGGETQYF
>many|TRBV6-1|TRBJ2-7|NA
TGTGCCAGCAGTGAAGTGGAGGGGCGACCCTACGAGCAGTACTTC
CASSEVEGRPYEQYF
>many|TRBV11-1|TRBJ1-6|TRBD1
TGTGCCAGCAGCCAAGGGACAGAATATAATTCACCCCTCCACTTT
CASSQGTEYNSPLHF
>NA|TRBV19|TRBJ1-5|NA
TGTGCCAGTAGTATAGATCCCGCAGGGGAACAGCCCCAGCATTTT
CASSIDPAGEQPQHF
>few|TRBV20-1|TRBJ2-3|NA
TGCAGTGCCAGGGGAATGGCAGATACGCAGTATTTT
CSARGMADTQYF
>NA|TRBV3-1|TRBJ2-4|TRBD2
TGTGCCAGCAGCCTCCTGACTAGCGGGGGAAGTCAGTACTTC
CASSLLTSGGSQYF
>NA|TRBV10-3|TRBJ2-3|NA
TGTGCCTCTCGCTCTCGAACGGGGTGGACAGATACGCAGTATTTT
CASRSRTGWTDTQYF
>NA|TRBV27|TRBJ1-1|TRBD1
TGTGCCAGCAGTCCAGCCGCCAGGGGGCCGGCTGAAGCTTTCTTT
CASSPAARGPAEAFF
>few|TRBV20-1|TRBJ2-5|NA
TGCAGTGCTAGAGAGGCAGTTTCAAAAGAGACCCAGTACTTC
CSAREAVSKETQYF
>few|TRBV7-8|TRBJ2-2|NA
TGTGCCAGCAGCCGGACTACTACCGGGGAGCTGTTTTTT
CASSRTTTGELFF
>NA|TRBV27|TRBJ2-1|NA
TGTGCCAGCAGTTCCCCGGGGGCTAATGAGCAGTTCTTC
CASSSPGANEQFF
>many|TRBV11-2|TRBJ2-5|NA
TGTGCCAGCAGCGCCGGACGGAACCAAGAGACCCAGTACTTC
CASSAGRNQETQYF
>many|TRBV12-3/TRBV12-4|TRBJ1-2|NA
TGTGCCAGCAGTCTAAAACAGGGTCAGGGTGGCTACACCTTC
CASSLKQGQGGYTF
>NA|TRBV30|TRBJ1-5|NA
TGTGCCTGGAGTGGGACAGAACCGAATCAGCCCCAGCATTTT
CAWSGTEPNQPQHF
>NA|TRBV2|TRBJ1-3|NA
TGTGCCAGCATAGGTCCTGGAAACACCATATATTTT
CASIGPGNTIYF
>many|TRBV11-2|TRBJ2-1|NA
TGTGCCAGCAGCTTAGGGCAGCTTAATGAGCAGTTCTTC
CASSLGQLNEQFF
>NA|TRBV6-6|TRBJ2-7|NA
TGTGCCAGCAGTTACTCGATGGTGGTAGGGGACGAGCAGTACTTC
CASSYSMVVGDEQYF
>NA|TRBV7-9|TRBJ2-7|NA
TGTGCCAGCAGCCCCACTTCCCCGGGATACTACGAGCAGTACTTC
CASSPTSPGYYEQYF
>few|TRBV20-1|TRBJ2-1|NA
TGCAGTGCTAGAGATGGTGGGGGCGTAAACAATGAGCAGTTCTTC
CSARDGGGVNNEQFF
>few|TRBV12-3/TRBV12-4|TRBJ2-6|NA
TGTGCCAACGCCCCCTCTGGGGCCAACGTCCTGACTTTC
CANAPSGANVLTF
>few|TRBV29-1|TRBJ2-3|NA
TGCAGCGTCCGGGAGAGCGTGGATACGCAGTATTTT
CSVRESVDTQYF
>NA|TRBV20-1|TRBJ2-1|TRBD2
TGCAGTGCTATAGGTAGCGGGGGAGTCCTCTCCTACAATGAGCAGTTCTTC
CSAIGSGGVLSYNEQFF
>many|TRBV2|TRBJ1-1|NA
TGTGCCACGCGGGGTTACATGAACACTGAAGCTTTCTTT
CATRGYMNTEAFF
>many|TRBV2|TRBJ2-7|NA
TGTGCCAGCACCACGATATCGGTCTACGAGCAGTACTTC
CASTTISVYEQYF
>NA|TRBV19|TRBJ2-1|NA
TGTGCCAGTAGTCCGGACGGCGTCCACAATGAGCAGTTCTTC
CASSPDGVHNEQFF
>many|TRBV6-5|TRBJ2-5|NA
TGTGCCAGCAGTTACACAAAATGGGCCTCTCTACCTCCCCAAGAGACCCAGTACTTC
CASSYTKWASLPPQETQYF
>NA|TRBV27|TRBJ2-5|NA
TGTGCCAGCAGACAGCAAGCGGGCACCAAGACCCAGTACTTC
CASRQQAGTKTQYF
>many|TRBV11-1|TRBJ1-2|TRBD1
TGTGCCAGCGGCGACAGGGACAGGGGTGGCTACACCTTC
CASGDRDRGGYTF
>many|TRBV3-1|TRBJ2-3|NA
TGTGCCAGCAGCCAGGATGCTGGAGCCTTCACAGATACGCAGTATTTT
CASSQDAGAFTDTQYF